These 3 T cell receptor beta chains share one sample of origin, sequenced in a study. Amplification of TRBV12-4/TRBJ1-2 clonotypes used adaptor-ligated barcode primers. TCRdb itself ran the multiplex PCR reads through MiXCR, one entry per CDR3 protein. The table shows 280 or so distinct CDR3 sequences, with around 20% occurring only once. Tregs were sorted as CD4+CD25+CD127-/low cells. The sequencing input was Tregs sorted from blood. The receptors were sampled from a female donor with breast cancer.

Judged by abundance, this clonotype is large. The chain combines TRBV12-3 or TRBV12-4 with TRBJ1-2; D uncertain. The CDR3 sequence is 15 residues long. Trimming took off 5 bases at V and 1 base at J, with 14 bases between the two ends. CDR3 loop: CASSPRTSGNYGYTF. CDR3 bases: TGTGCCAGCAGTCCACGGACGAGTGGTAACTATGGCTACACCTTC.

Judged by abundance, this clonotype is large. This sequence joins TRBV12-3 or TRBV12-4 and TRBJ1-2; D is uncertain. CDR3 length: 12 amino acids. The ends were cut back, 4 bases at V and 0 bases at J, with 3 bases in the middle. The CDR3 DNA follows: TGTGCCAGCAGTTATTCTAACTATGGCTACACCTTC. Translating it yields CASSYSNYGYTF.

This clonotype was observed a few times. The CDR3 DNA follows: TGTGCCAGCAGTACCAGGGCGGGAGGCTACACCTTC. Protein product: CASSTRAGGYTF. V and J are TRBV12-3 or TRBV12-4 and TRBJ1-2, with D perhaps matching TRBD1 (5 bases). Trimming pared 5 bases from V and 8 bases from J, leaving 12 bases between. The CDR3 runs to 12 residues.